The 3 T cell receptor beta chains below were found in one sample sequenced in a study of T cell responses to AZD1222 COVID-19 vaccine. Profiled with immunoSEQ multiplex PCR; TCRdb holds only in-frame clones, not every one. The sample has 90,000 to 100,000 clones; about 85% are singletons. The source was peripheral blood, collected 28 days after the second AZD1222 dose. These receptors all come from an adult who received the AZD1222 COVID-19 vaccine.

The chain uses TRBV7-8 and TRBJ1-1; D unclear. The CDR3 consists of 11 residues. CDR1 and CDR2 from the germline V gene are SGHVS and FQNEAQ. The germline V and J ends were trimmed by 6 bases and 3 bases, with 5 bases remaining between them. DNA for the CDR3: TGTGCCAGCAGGAGCTACACTGAAGCTTTCTTT. Its translation is CASRSYTEAFF. The variable domain in full, with the rest retrieved from reference TRBV7-8 and TRBJ1-1, is GAGVSQSPRYKVAKRGQDVALRCDPISGHVSLFWYQQALGQGPEFLTYFQNEAQLDKSGLPSDRFFAERPEGSVSTLKIQRTQQEDSAVYLCASRSYTEAFFGQGTRLTVV.

The rearrangement joins TRBV10-3 to TRBJ1-2, with 7 nucleotides matching TRBD1. The germline CDR1 and CDR2 sequences are ENHRY and SYGVKD. V was pared by 3 bases and J by 2 bases, with 18 bases of the junction left unmatched. The CDR3 sequence is 19 residues long. DNA of the CDR3: TGTGCCATCAGTGATCCAGCCAGACAGGGCCTTCCCCGCAACTATGGCTACACCTTC. Its translation is CAISDPARQGLPRNYGYTF.

The chain employs TRBV3-1 (or the pseudogene TRBV3-2) and TRBJ2-1; TRBD1 or TRBD2 may be the D gene (6 bases each). The CDR3 loop spans 16 amino acids. V was pared by 4 bases and J by 4 bases, with 17 bases between. Germline lookup yields CDR1 LGHDT and CDR2 YNNKEL (reference sequence). The CDR3 protein is CASSPQGLISYNEQFF. CDR3 in DNA: TGTGCCAGCAGCCCACAGGGACTCATTTCTTACAATGAGCAGTTCTTC.